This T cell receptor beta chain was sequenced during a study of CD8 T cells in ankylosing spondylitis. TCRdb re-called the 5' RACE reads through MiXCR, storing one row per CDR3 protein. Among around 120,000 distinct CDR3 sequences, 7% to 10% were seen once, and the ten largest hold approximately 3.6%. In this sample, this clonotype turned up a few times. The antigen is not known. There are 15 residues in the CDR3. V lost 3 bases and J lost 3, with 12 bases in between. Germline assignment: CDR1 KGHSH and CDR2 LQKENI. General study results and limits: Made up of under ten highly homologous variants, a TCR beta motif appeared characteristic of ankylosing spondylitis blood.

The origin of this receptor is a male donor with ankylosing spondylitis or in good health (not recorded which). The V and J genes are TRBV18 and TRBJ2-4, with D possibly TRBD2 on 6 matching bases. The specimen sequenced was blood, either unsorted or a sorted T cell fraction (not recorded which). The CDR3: CASSPGGSGKNIQYF. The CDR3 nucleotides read TGTGCCAGCTCACCTGGGGGGTCCGGCAAAAACATTCAGTACTTC.